The 17 T cell receptor beta chains presented below share a single source sample, sequenced in a study of beta chain features in type 1 diabetes. No antigen has been assigned to these receptors. The authors reverse transcribed all of the isolated RNA, so sequencing captured expressed TCRB transcripts. The table came from immunoSEQ multiplex PCR; TCRdb's copy has only in-frame clones and leaves some out. The data hold about 150,000 clones, with about 13% observed a single time. Whole-study results and caveats: Researchers report that Type 1 diabetes patients had moderately but significantly shorter TCRB CDR3s across all four CD4+ subsets.

Sequenced: central memory CD4+ T cells from blood. These receptors all stem from a young man with type 1 diabetes.

V is TRBV10-3 and J is TRBJ2-7, with a possible D match to TRBD2 (5 bases). The germline V and J ends were trimmed by 4 bases and 0 bases, with 16 bases remaining between them. The germline CDR1 and CDR2 sequences are ENHRY and SYGVKD. The CDR3 length is 16 residues. The CDR3 coding sequence is TGTGCCATCAGTGGGAGTAAGCGGTCCAGCTCCTACGAGCAGTACTTC. This codes for CAISGSKRSSSYEQYF.

This clone was picked up a small number of times. The chain carries TRBV7-2 and TRBJ2-7, with 7 bases identical to TRBD1. CDR3 length: 16 amino acids. V lost 6 bases and J lost 5; bases outside the gene matches: 16. Looked up from germline, CDR1 is SGHTA and CDR2 is FQGNSA. The CDR3 DNA reads as TGTGCCAGCAGTTCCCCCAGAGCAGGGACAGCCGACGAGCAGTACTTC. As protein: CASSSPRAGTADEQYF.

This clone was seen a handful of times. The rearrangement links TRBV7-9 to TRBJ2-2, with D possibly matching TRBD1 (6 bases). The CDR3 has 14 amino acids. V lost 4 bases and J 5 bases, leaving 11 bases between the germline ends. Germline loops: CDR1 SEHNR, CDR2 FQNEAQ (reference sequence). The chain's CDR3 is CASSSQGETGELFF. The CDR3 DNA reads as TGTGCCAGCAGCTCACAGGGTGAGACCGGGGAGCTGTTTTTT.

In this sample, this clone turned up a few times. This chain connects TRBV9 to TRBJ2-7, with D hard to call. The CDR3 length is 12 residues. Trimming took off 0 bases at V and 4 bases at J, with 5 bases between the two ends. Germline CDR1 and CDR2: SGDLS and YYNGEE. In DNA, the CDR3 is TGTGCCAGCAGCGTAGGTGAATACGAGCAGTACTTC. It encodes CASSVGEYEQYF.

The V call is TRBV19, the J call TRBJ1-1, with D maybe TRBD1 (6 bases). The CDR3 is made up of 13 amino acids. Trimming shortened V by 4 bases and J by 3 bases, and 9 bases separated the two germline ends. Germline V gives CDR1 LNHDA, CDR2 SQIVND (reference sequence). CDR3 sequence (DNA): TGTGCCAGTAGTAGGGGGGCAGACACTGAAGCTTTCTTT. As protein: CASSRGADTEAFF.

V usage is TRBV5-1 and J usage is TRBJ2-1; 9 nucleotides align to TRBD1. CDR1 is SGHRS, CDR2 YFSETQ, per germline. The CDR3 contains 13 residues. V gave up 6 bases and J gave up 8 bases; unmatched junction bases: 6. CDR3 bases: TGCGCCAGCAAGGGGGACAGGGCCGATGAGCAGTTCTTC. Its protein product is CASKGDRADEQFF.

This clone was detected many times. The chain uses TRBV4-1 and TRBJ1-2, with 8 bases that match TRBD1. Germline V lookup: CDR1 MGHRA, CDR2 YSYEKL. The CDR3 runs to 14 residues. J gave up 8 bases and V 1 base, and 6 bases lay outside the gene matches. CDR3 bases: TGCGCCAGCAGCCAAGTGGGCCCAGGGGGCGGCTACACCTTC. This codes for CASSQVGPGGGYTF.

The rearrangement links TRBV30 to TRBJ1-3; D gene unclear. V shed 2 bases and J shed 2 bases, with 4 bases lying between them. Germline V gene data show CDR1 as GTSNPN and CDR2 as SVGIG (reference sequence). CDR3 size: 12 residues. The CDR3 spells CAWSPTGNTIYF. The DNA of the CDR3 is TGTGCCTGGAGTCCCACTGGAAACACCATATATTTT. The variable domain in full, with the rest retrieved from reference TRBV30 and TRBJ1-3, is SQTIHQWPATLVQPVGSPLSLECTVEGTSNPNLYWYRQAAGRGLQLLFYSVGIGQISSEVPQNLSASRPQDRQFILSSKKLLLSDSGFYLCAWSPTGNTIYFGEGSWLTVV.

The sample holds a few counts of this clone. This chain uses TRBV9 with TRBJ2-7; D gene ambiguous. Germline lookup yields CDR1 SGDLS and CDR2 YYNGEE. V dropped 0 bases and J dropped 2 bases, with 12 bases sitting between them. CDR3 length equals 15 residues. The CDR3 loop reads CASSVGTSFTYEQYF. The CDR3 coding sequence is TGTGCCAGCAGCGTAGGGACGAGTTTTACCTACGAGCAGTACTTC.

This clone was observed a few times. The V call is TRBV11-2, the J call TRBJ1-2; no definite D call. The CDR3 spans 12 residues. Per the germline V gene, CDR1 is SGHAT and CDR2 is FQNNGV. V lost 5 bases and J lost 8, with 12 bases in between. The CDR3 bases are TGTGCCAGCAGCCACGAAGGGAGCGGCTACACCTTC. Translating gives CASSHEGSGYTF.

This clone was counted only a few times. The chain has TRBV28 and TRBJ1-2, with D maybe TRBD1 (5 bases). V was shortened by 4 bases and J by 0 bases, with 9 bases between the two germline ends. CDR1 and CDR2 (germline): MDHEN, SYDVKM. CDR3 length: 14 amino acids. The CDR3 coding sequence is TGTGCCAGCAGTTCAGGGATAGCTAACTATGGCTACACCTTC. This sequence encodes CASSSGIANYGYTF.

The chain combines TRBV9 with TRBJ2-7, with 7 bases fitting TRBD1. The CDR3 has 16 amino acids. Germline trimming cut 2 bases from V and 3 bases from J; bases unmatched to any gene: 11. Germline V gene data show CDR1 as SGDLS and CDR2 as YYNGEE. This chain's CDR3 is CASSVSNRDSHYEQYF. The CDR3 nucleotides read TGTGCCAGCAGCGTTTCGAACCGGGACAGCCACTACGAGCAGTACTTC. Drawing the rest from reference TRBV9 and TRBJ2-7, the complete variable domain is DSGVTQTPKHLITATGQRVTLRCSPRSGDLSVYWYQQSLDQGLQFLIQYYNGEERAKGNILERFSAQQFPDLHSELNLSSLELGDSALYFCASSVSNRDSHYEQYFGPGTRLTVT.

A few counts support this clone. The V call is TRBV7-2, the J call TRBJ2-1; 8 bases map to TRBD2. With V trimmed by 4 bases and J by 0 bases, 2 bases remained unmatched. The CDR3 extends over 15 amino acids. The germline gives CDR1 SGHTA, CDR2 FQGNSA. The CDR3 bases are TGTGCCAGCAGCTCCGCGGGGGGCTCCTACAATGAGCAGTTCTTC. This encodes CASSSAGGSYNEQFF.

The chain uses TRBV7-2 and TRBJ1-1; no firm D call. CDR1 and CDR2 (germline): SGHTA, FQGNSA. The CDR3 runs 13 residues. V lost 4 bases and J lost 7, with 13 bases in between. The CDR3 nucleotides read TGTGCCAGCAGCTCCCGCGGCGGGAGTGAAGCTTTCTTT. This sequence encodes CASSSRGGSEAFF.

The chain joins TRBV6-1 to TRBJ2-5; D uncertain. Trimming removed 7 bases from V and 5 bases from J, with 17 bases in between. The CDR3 loop spans 14 amino acids. From germline, CDR1 is MNHNS and CDR2 SASEGT. As DNA, the CDR3 is TGTGCCAGCATGCCGGGCCTTGTTACGGAGACCCAGTACTTC. This translates into CASMPGLVTETQYF.

The chain is built from TRBV6-1 and TRBJ2-5; 8 nucleotides align to TRBD1. J was trimmed by 2 bases and V by 8 bases; bases with no gene match: 7. In germline, CDR1 is MNHNS, CDR2 SASEGT. This CDR3 contains 14 residues. The CDR3 loop reads CASCRDRTQETQYF. The CDR3 nucleotides are TGTGCCAGCTGCCGGGACAGGACACAAGAGACCCAGTACTTC.

This clone came up a few times. The J gene is TRBJ2-3, the V gene TRBV6-1; TRBD2 agrees at 8 bases. This CDR3 has 13 residues. Losses at the gene ends were 11 bases for V and 2 bases for J; bases not matched to a gene: 6. In germline, CDR1 is MNHNS, CDR2 SASEGT. The CDR3 DNA is TGTGCCGGAGCGGGGGCCTTCACAGATACGCAGTATTTT. This gives the protein CAGAGAFTDTQYF.